This T cell receptor beta chain comes out of a study of blood T cell repertoires in COVID-19. Study overall: Both acute and convalescent COVID-19 samples were obtained from the United States, Italy and Spain.

Generated by immunoSEQ multiplex PCR, the TCRdb table keeps only in-frame clones and is missing some. Of 130,000 or so clones listed, roughly 81% are singletons. To note about this clone: One junction end disagrees with the germline gene, perhaps due to a read error. Other DNA sequences in the sample encode the same CDR3.

CDR3 length equals 13 residues. Germline CDR1 reads MDHEN; CDR2 reads SYDVKM. The receptor's source is a woman between 45 and 65 years old with acute COVID-19. The sample consisted of PBMCs or T cells enriched from blood (not recorded which). The chain couples TRBV28 to TRBJ1-5, with D possibly matching TRBD1 (6 bases). CDR3 residues: CATRGASNQPQHF. The CDR3 bases are TGCGCCACCCGGGGGGCTAGCAATCAGCCCCAGCATTTT.